These T cell receptor beta chains were read from a single sample in a study of a mutant IDH1 vaccine in newly diagnosed glioma. The assay was immunoSEQ multiplex PCR, and TCRdb's table has in-frame clones only and misses some. This sample has approximately 61,000 clones, with roughly 76% found just once. No antigens are known for them. The sample was PBMCs, taken from a glioma patient whose treatment included an IDH1 peptide vaccine. These TCRs come from a man in his forties with glioma. CDR3s include the opening cysteine and the closing phenylalanine or tryptophan. The order of the fields is CDR3 length, clone size, V gene, CDR3 protein. For some rows the clone size is stated as once, few or many, or as a class when expanded; others skip it.

15 | NA | TRBV19 | CASSPVLVFHNEQFF
11 | NA | TRBV29-1 | CSVGETETQYF
16 | NA | TRBV11-3 | CASSLKPRHGGSEQYF
15 | NA | TRBV6-5 | CASSQQGQGGNEQYF
14 | NA | TRBV11-2 | CASSLGQGHYGYTF
13 | NA | TRBV13 | CASSFPPRNEQFF
16 | few | TRBV28 | CASSLFAGGLRNEQFF
14 | NA | TRBV5-1 | CASSLQGGNTEAFF
12 | few | TRBV29-1 | CSVPGLTGGYTF
15 | NA | TRBV10-2 | CAAWSDRLSGNTIYF
16 | once | TRBV29-1 | CSVEIPRTGVTGELFF
16 | NA | TRBV7-8 | CASSSPRGTGDYEQYF
14 | NA | TRBV13 | CASSERTLSYEQYF
16 | NA | TRBV28 | CASGGLAGTGTGELFF
14 | NA | TRBV11-2 | CASSLGASRETQYF
13 | NA | TRBV6-1 | CASTRPVRAEAFF
14 | NA | TRBV11-2 | CASSSTGTGGAGYF
12 | NA | TRBV6-1 | CASTTGDKGYTF
18 | NA | TRBV7-8 | CASSFESIVGQAKYEQYF
11 | NA | TRBV7-8 | CASSLGQSQYF
13 | NA | TRBV6-1 | CASGGTTYQPQHF
16 | few | TRBV28 | CASSLFRHRLNQPQHF